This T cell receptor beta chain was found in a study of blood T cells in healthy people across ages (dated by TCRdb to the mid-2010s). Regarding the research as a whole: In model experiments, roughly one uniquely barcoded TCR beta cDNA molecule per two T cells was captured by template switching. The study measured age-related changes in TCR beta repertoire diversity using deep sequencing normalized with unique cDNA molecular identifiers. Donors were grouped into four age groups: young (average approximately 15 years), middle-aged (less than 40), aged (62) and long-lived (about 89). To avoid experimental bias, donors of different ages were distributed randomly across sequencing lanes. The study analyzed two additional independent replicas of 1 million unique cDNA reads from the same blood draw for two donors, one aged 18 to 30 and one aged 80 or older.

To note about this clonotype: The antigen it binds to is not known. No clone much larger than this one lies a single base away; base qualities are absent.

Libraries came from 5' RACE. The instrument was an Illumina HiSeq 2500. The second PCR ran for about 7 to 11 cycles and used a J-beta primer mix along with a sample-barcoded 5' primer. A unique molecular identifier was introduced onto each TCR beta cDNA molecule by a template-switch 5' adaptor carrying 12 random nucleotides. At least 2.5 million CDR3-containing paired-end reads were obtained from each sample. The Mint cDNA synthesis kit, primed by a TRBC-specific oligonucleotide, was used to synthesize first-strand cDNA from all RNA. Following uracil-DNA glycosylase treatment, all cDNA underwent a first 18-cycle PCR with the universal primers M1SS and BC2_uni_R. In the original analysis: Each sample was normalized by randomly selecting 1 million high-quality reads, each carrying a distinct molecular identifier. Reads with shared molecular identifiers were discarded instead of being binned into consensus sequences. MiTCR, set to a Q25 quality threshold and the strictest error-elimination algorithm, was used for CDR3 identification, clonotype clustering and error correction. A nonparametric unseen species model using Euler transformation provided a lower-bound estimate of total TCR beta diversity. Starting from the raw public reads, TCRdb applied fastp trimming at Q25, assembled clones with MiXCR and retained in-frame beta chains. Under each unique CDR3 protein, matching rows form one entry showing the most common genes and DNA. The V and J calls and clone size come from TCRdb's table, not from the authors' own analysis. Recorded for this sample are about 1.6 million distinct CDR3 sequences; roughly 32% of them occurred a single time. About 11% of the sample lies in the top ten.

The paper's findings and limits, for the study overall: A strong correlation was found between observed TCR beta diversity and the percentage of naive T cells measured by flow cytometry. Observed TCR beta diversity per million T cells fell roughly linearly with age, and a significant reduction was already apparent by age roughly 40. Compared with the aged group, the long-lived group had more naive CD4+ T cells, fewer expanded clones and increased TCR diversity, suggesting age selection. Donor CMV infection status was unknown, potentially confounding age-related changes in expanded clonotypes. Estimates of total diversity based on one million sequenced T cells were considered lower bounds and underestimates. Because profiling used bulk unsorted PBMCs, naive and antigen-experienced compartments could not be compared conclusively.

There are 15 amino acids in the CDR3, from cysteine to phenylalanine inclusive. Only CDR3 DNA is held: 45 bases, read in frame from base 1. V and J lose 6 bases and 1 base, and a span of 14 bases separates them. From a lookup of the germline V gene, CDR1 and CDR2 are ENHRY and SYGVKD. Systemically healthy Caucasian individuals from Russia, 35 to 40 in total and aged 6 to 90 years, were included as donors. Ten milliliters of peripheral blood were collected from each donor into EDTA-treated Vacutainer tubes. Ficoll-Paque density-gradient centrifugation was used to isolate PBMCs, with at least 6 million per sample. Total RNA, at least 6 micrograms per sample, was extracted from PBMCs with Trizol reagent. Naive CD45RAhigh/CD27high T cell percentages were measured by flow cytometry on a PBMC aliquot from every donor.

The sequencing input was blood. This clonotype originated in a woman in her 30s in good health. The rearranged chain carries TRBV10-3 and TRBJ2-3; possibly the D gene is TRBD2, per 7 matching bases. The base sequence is TGTGCCATCAGAGGGGGGGACTCTGGCACAGATACGCAGTATTTT. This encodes CAIRGGDSGTDTQYF.